This T cell receptor (beta chain) is drawn from a study of regulatory T cells in long-lasting Graves disease (dated by TCRdb to the early 2020s). Background on the whole study: Antithyroid drugs had been taken for less than 3 months by newly diagnosed Graves' disease patients. Peripheral blood TCR sequencing and RNA sequencing compared persistent Graves' disease patients with newly diagnosed Graves' disease patients. The study took place in China and was registered as a clinical trial. A total of some 33 samples were covered by TCR sequencing, comprising roughly 13 persistent and about 20 newly diagnosed Graves' disease patients. Beyond this particular receptor, the publication reports: Preferential use of TRBV28, TRBJ1-2 and TRBJ2-5 was observed in persistent disease, whereas TRBV20-1 and TRBJ2-1 were favored in newly diagnosed disease. Compared with newly diagnosed patients, persistent Graves' disease patients had lower TCR Shannon entropy and fewer highly expanded clones, which suggests clonal expansion. The study examined only peripheral blood because the primary lesion, thyroid tissue, could not be accessed. As a limitation, the authors acknowledged that the small sample size may reduce accuracy. A larger number of public clonotypes was shared among persistent patients (around 2,500) than among newly diagnosed patients (around 890). Sequencing and analysis were restricted to the TCR beta chain.

Comment on this clonotype: Its specific antigen is unknown. No much larger clone is present one base from it, and per-base qualities are unavailable.

The library came from multiplex PCR. Instrument used: Illumina HiSeq 4000. CDR3 regions were amplified by Arm-PCR with iRepertoire HTBI primers to construct TCR beta libraries. Before sequencing, the PCR products underwent gel purification. The study's processing was this. Across samples, fewer than 70 TRBV and over 11 TRBJ segments were identified and used for gene usage analysis of CDR3 amino acid clonotypes. Filtered high-quality paired reads were merged into contigs using COPE and FqMerger. BLAST was used to align contigs to the IMGT TRBV, TRBD and TRBJ reference genes, and CDR3 was defined following IMGT. Any clonotype with a frequency above 0.1% was counted as a highly expanded clone. Shannon entropy served as the measure of repertoire diversity, while the Gini coefficient captured V-J evenness. A clonotype found in more than one individual was treated as public. TCRdb took the public reads, trimmed them with fastp at Q25, ran MiXCR for clone calling and kept in-frame beta chains. Rows merge per CDR3 protein into single entries with the most common DNA and genes. It is TCRdb's table, rather than the study itself, that gives the V and J calls and clone size. Present in this sample are about 400,000 distinct CDR3 sequences, 15% to 19% of which were seen just once. Together, the top ten hold approximately 22% of the sample.

Explained via the paper, the time point label denotes: newly diagnosed GD, antithyroid drugs for less than 3 months. RNA was extracted from PBMCs in TRIzol for both TCR sequencing and RNA sequencing. The diagnosis of Graves' disease followed American Thyroid Association guidelines. Patients for the study were recruited at an endocrinology department in Xi'an, China. Each patient gave around 9 milliliters of peripheral blood, collected in an EDTA anticoagulant tube. Ficoll Paque Plus density gradient separation was used to isolate PBMCs, and no additional T cell sorting was done. An Agilent 2100 Bioanalyzer and agarose gel were used to check RNA quality, while a NanoDrop 2000 measured RNA concentration. Trimmed from V: 2 bases; trimmed from J: 7 bases; junction bases lacking a gene match: 3. The CDR3 sequence holds 15 residues, the cysteine and phenylalanine included. CDR3 DNA is the only sequence kept; it has 45 bases, read in frame from the first base. Sequences MDHEN (CDR1) and SYDVKM (CDR2) are obtained from the germline V gene.

Recombination joined TRBV28 with TRBJ1-6, with 9 junctional bases fitting TRBD1. The starting material was peripheral blood mononuclear cells (PBMCs), obtained at new diagnosis, from a patient treated with antithyroid drugs. The sequence derives from a female donor with Graves disease. The encoded CDR3 is CASSLIDRGNSPLHF. The DNA reads as follows: TGTGCCAGCAGTTTAATAGACAGGGGGAATTCACCCCTCCACTTT.